One sample yielded the 14 T cell receptor beta chains listed below, sequenced in a study of control samples from healthy donors and cancer patients. TCRdb's table, derived via immunoSEQ multiplex PCR, lists solely in-frame clones and lacks some. The data contain some 120,000 clones, about 92% of them singletons. The sample consisted of PBMCs. The receptors shown here come from a man aged 45-65 years with head and neck cancer.

Of note for this clone: Other DNA variants within this sample encode the same CDR3. This chain uses TRBV28 with TRBJ2-7; D possibly corresponds to TRBD1 (6 bases). CDR1 is MDHEN, CDR2 SYDVKM, per germline. The CDR3 runs 15 residues. The ends were cut back, 6 bases at V and 4 bases at J, with 19 bases in the middle. The CDR3 region has the DNA TGTGCCAGCAGCCCCTTAGACAGGCTCGCTTACGAGCAGTACTTC. As protein: CASSPLDRLAYEQYF.

CDR3 sequence (DNA): TGTGCCAGCTACGAGGGGTGGGGGAGAGCTTTCTTT. Its translation is CASYEGWGRAFF. This chain uses TRBV19 with TRBJ1-1; D is possibly TRBD1 (5 bases). The CDR3 is 12 residues long. Germline V CDR1 and CDR2: LNHDA, SQIVND (reference sequence). V was clipped by 9 bases and J by 10 bases, with 18 bases between them.

The chain carries TRBV5-1 and TRBJ1-1; D not certain. CDR1 and CDR2 (germline): SGHRS, YFSETQ. V gave up 5 bases and J gave up 0 bases, with 5 bases separating them. This CDR3 spans 12 amino acids. CDR3 DNA: TGCGCCAGCAGGTTAATGAACACTGAAGCTTTCTTT. Translation: CASRLMNTEAFF.

The chain couples TRBV6-4 to TRBJ2-3; 9 positions agree with TRBD2. Germline CDR1 and CDR2: MRHNA and SNTAGT. Trimming cost V 2 bases and J 2 bases; bases outside gene matches: 5. The CDR3 spans 16 residues. CDR3 in DNA: TGTGCCAGCAGTGACGGGACGGGACTAGCCACAGATACGCAGTATTTT. This gives the protein CASSDGTGLATDTQYF.

This sequence joins TRBV5-1 and TRBJ2-5; D remains ambiguous. The germline gives CDR1 SGHRS, CDR2 YFSETQ. With 1 base removed from V and 5 bases from J, the gap between germline ends came to 12 bases. The CDR3 has 14 residues. CDR3 DNA: TGCGCCAGCAGCTTGAACCCCGCGATGGAGACCCAGTACTTC. Amino acid sequence: CASSLNPAMETQYF.

The chain recombines TRBV7-2 with TRBJ2-7; D is ambiguous. The CDR3 is made up of 14 amino acids. The germline V and J ends were trimmed by 3 bases and 3 bases, with 12 bases remaining between them. The germline gives CDR1 SGHTA, CDR2 FQGNSA. The CDR3, as DNA: TGTGCCAGCAGCTTTCAGTGGCAATTCTACGAGCAGTACTTC. Protein sequence: CASSFQWQFYEQYF.

V usage is TRBV18 and J usage is TRBJ2-6; a possible D gene is TRBD2 (5 bases). This CDR3 is 16 amino acids long. CDR1 and CDR2 from the germline V gene are KGHSH and LQKENI. V lost 2 bases and J lost 1, with 9 bases in between. CDR3 DNA: TGTGCCAGCTCACCATACGGGATTTCTGGGGCCAACGTCCTGACTTTC. Protein sequence: CASSPYGISGANVLTF.

This rearrangement joins TRBV6-4 to TRBJ2-5; TRBD2 might be the D (6 bases). V lost 4 bases and J 5 bases, leaving 11 bases between the germline ends. CDR3 size: 13 residues. CDR1 is MRHNA, CDR2 SNTAGT, per germline. DNA of the CDR3: TGTGCCAGCAGTGTCTCTAGCGAGGAGACCCAGTACTTC. Protein: CASSVSSEETQYF.

V gene TRBV20-1 combines with J gene TRBJ2-5, with D unresolved. V was pared by 5 bases and J by 5 bases, with 15 bases between. The CDR3 runs 13 residues. In germline, CDR1 is DFQATT, CDR2 SNEGSKA (reference sequence). This CDR3 is CSARGRLMETQYF. The CDR3 nucleotides are TGCAGTGCTCGTGGGCGGTTGATGGAGACCCAGTACTTC.

The V and J genes are TRBV24-1 and TRBJ2-1, with TRBD1 matching 9 bases. Germline loops: CDR1 KGHDR, CDR2 SFDVKD. After removal of 4 bases from V and 2 bases from J, the junction contained 14 bases not matched to a gene. The CDR3 loop spans 19 amino acids. The CDR3 loop is CATSDYDSEGQGAYNEQFF. CDR3 sequence (DNA): TGTGCCACCAGTGACTATGACAGCGAGGGACAGGGAGCCTACAATGAGCAGTTCTTC.

The chain employs TRBV4-2 and TRBJ2-3; D might be TRBD2 (7 bases). Germline V gene sequence: CDR1 LGHNA, CDR2 YNFKEQ. The CDR3 spans 15 residues. Trimming took off 7 bases at V and 7 bases at J, with 21 bases between the two ends. DNA of the CDR3: TGTGCCAGCAACCCCAGGGGTCGGGGGGCGTATACGCAGTATTTT. Translating it yields CASNPRGRGAYTQYF.

The rearrangement links TRBV9 to TRBJ1-5; no definite D call. Germline CDR1 is SGDLS and CDR2 is YYNGEE. The CDR3 runs to 13 residues. Trimming removed 3 bases from V and 5 bases from J, with 9 bases in between. In DNA form, the CDR3 reads TGTGCCAGCAGCGAAGGACCTGATCAGCCCCAGCATTTT. Translating gives CASSEGPDQPQHF.

This clone was counted a few times. The chain employs TRBV7-8 and TRBJ2-7; maybe TRBD2 (6 bases). Germline lookup yields CDR1 SGHVS and CDR2 FQNEAQ. The CDR3 is 14 amino acids. The V gene lost 5 bases and the J gene lost 0 bases, with 11 bases spanning the gap. In DNA, the CDR3 is TGTGCCAGCAGCCCCAAGCGGGTCTCCTACGAGCAGTACTTC. Translating gives CASSPKRVSYEQYF.

This rearrangement joins TRBV6-2 or TRBV6-3 to TRBJ1-1; D gene unclear. Germline V gene data show CDR1 as MNHEY and CDR2 as SVGEGT. The CDR3 totals 15 residues. V was shortened by 2 bases and J by 0 bases, with 10 bases between the two germline ends. This chain's CDR3 is CASSYPSKVNTEAFF. The CDR3, as DNA: TGTGCCAGCAGTTACCCCTCAAAGGTGAACACTGAAGCTTTCTTT.